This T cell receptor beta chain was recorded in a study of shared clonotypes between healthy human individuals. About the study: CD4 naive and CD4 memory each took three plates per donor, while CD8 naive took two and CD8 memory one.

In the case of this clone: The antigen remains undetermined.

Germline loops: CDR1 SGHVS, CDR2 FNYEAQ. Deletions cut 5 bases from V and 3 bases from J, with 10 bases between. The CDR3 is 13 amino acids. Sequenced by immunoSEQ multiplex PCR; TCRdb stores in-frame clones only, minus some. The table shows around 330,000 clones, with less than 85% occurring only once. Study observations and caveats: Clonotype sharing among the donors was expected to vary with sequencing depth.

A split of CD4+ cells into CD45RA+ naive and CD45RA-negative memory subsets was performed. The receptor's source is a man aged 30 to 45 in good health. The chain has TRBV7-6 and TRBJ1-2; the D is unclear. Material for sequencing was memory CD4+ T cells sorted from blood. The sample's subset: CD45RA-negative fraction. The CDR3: CASSPSQHYGYTF. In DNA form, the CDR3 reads TGTGCCAGCAGCCCATCCCAGCACTATGGCTACACCTTC.